This T cell receptor beta chain was recovered during a study of cytomegalovirus exposure and HLA in healthy donors. The CDR3 runs 14 residues. Germline CDR1 MDHEN, CDR2 SYDVKM. Trimming shortened V by 9 bases and J by 2 bases, and 15 bases separated the two germline ends. A few counts support this clone. What it binds is unknown. Overall study findings and caveats: TCR beta sequences numbering 16,951 were associated with HLA alleles at 0.05 false discovery rate in a later analysis.

The PCR used 60 Vbeta and 13 Jbeta primers. This table comes from immunoSEQ multiplex PCR, and its TCRdb copy is limited to in-frame clones, with some not included. The sample comprises some 140,000 clones, roughly 80% of which are singletons, and over 2% rests with the top ten. Sequenced material: PBMCs. This TCR was recovered from a young man in good health and CMV-seronegative. The V and J genes are TRBV28 and TRBJ2-3; D perhaps matches TRBD1 (7 bases). The CDR3 DNA follows: TGTGCCAGTAATCAGGGGGGAAACACAGATACGCAGTATTTT. Translated: CASNQGGNTDTQYF.